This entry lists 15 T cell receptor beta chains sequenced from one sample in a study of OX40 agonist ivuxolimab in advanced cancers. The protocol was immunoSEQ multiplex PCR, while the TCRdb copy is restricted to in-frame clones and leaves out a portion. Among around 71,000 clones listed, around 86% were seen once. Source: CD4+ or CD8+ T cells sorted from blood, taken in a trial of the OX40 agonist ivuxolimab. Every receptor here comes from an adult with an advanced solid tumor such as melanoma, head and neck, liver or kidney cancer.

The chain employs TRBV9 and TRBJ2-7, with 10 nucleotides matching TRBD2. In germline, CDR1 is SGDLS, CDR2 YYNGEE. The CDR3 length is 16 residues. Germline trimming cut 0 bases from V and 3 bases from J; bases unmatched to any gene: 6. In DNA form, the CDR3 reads TGTGCCAGCAGCGTAGATGGAGCGGGAGGGCACTACGAGCAGTACTTC. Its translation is CASSVDGAGGHYEQYF.

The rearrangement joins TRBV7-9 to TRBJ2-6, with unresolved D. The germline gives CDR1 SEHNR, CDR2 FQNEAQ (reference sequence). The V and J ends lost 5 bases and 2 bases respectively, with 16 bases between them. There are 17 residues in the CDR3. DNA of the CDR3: TGTGCCAGCAGCGCCCTCGGGCGAACCCCTGGGGCCAACGTCCTGACTTTC. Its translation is CASSALGRTPGANVLTF.

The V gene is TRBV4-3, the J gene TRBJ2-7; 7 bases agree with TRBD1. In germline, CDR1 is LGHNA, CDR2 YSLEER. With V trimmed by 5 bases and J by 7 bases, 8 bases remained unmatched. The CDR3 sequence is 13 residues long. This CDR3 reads CASSARTGEEQYF. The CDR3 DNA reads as TGCGCCAGCAGCGCTCGGACAGGTGAAGAGCAGTACTTC.

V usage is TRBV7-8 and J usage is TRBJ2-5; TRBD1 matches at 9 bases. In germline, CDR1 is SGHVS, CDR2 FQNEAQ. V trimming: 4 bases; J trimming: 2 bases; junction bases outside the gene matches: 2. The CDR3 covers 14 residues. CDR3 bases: TGTGCCAGCAGCTGGGACAGGGCTCAAGAGACCCAGTACTTC. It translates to CASSWDRAQETQYF.

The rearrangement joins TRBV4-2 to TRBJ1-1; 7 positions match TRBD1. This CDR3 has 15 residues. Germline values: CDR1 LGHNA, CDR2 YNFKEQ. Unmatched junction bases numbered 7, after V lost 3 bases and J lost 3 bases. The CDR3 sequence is CASSQADRVDTEAFF. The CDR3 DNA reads TGTGCCAGCAGCCAGGCTGACAGGGTTGACACTGAAGCTTTCTTT.

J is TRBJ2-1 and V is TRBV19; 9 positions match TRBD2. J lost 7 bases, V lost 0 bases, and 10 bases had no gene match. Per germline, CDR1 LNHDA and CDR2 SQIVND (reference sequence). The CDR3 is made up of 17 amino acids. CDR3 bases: TGTGCCAGTAGTATAGATGTTCTGGCGGGAGGGCCTAATGAGCAGTTCTTC. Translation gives CASSIDVLAGGPNEQFF.

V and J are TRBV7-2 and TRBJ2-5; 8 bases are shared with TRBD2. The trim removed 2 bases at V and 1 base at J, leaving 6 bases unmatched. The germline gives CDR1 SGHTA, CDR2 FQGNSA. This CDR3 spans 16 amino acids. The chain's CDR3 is CASSLIPSGLQETQYF. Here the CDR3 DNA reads TGTGCCAGCAGCTTAATTCCTAGCGGGCTCCAAGAGACCCAGTACTTC. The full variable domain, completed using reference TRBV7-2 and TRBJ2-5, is GAGVSQSPSNKVTEKGKDVELRCDPISGHTALYWYRQSLGQGLEFLIYFQGNSAPDKSGLPSDRFSAERTGGSVSTLTIQRTQQEDSAVYLCASSLIPSGLQETQYFGPGTRLLVL.

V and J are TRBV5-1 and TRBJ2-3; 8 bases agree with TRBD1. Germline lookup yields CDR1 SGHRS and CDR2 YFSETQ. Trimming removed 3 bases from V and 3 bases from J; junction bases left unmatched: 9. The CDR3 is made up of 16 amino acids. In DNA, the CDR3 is TGCGCCAGCAGCTGGCGGACAGGGCGGATGACAGATACGCAGTATTTT. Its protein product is CASSWRTGRMTDTQYF.

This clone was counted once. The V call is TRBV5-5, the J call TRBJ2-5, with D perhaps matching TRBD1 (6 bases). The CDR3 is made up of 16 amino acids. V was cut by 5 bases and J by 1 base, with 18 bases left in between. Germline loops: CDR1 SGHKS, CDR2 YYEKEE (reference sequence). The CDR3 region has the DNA TGTGCCAGCAGTTTACAGGGAATCGCCCTCCAAGAGACCCAGTACTTC. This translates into CASSLQGIALQETQYF.

The chain's CDR3 is CASSLDRDEKLFF. CDR3 DNA: TGTGCCAGCAGTCTTGACAGGGATGAAAAACTGTTTTTT. This sequence joins TRBV6-1 and TRBJ1-4, with TRBD1 identical over 7 bases. The germline V gene encodes CDR1 MNHNS and CDR2 SASEGT. This CDR3 is 13 amino acids long. V was clipped by 5 bases and J by 6 bases; unmatched bases: 3.

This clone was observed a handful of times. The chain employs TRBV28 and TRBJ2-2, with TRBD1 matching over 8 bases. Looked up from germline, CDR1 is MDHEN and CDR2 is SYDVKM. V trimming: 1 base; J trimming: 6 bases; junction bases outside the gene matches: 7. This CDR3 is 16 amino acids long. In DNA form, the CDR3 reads TGTGCCAGCAGTTTATTAGGTGGACAGGGCCCCGGGGAGCTGTTTTTT. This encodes CASSLLGGQGPGELFF.

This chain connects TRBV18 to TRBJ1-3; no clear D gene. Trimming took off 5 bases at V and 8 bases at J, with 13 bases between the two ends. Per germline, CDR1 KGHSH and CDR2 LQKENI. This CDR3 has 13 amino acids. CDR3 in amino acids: CASSTQREDTIYF. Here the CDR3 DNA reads TGTGCCAGCTCAACCCAGAGGGAGGACACCATATATTTT.

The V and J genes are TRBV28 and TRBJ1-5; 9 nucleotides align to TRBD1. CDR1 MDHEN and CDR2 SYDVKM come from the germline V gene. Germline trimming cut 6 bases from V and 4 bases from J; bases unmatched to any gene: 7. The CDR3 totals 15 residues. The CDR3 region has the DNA TGTGCCAGCAGAGCCGGGACAGGGACAAATCAGCCCCAGCATTTT. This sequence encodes CASRAGTGTNQPQHF.

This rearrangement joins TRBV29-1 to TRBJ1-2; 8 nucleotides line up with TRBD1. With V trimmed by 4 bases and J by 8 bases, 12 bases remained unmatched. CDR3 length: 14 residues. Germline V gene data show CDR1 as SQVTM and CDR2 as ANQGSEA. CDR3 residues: CSVAAGQGAWGYTF. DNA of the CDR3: TGCAGCGTTGCCGCCGGGCAGGGGGCATGGGGCTACACCTTC.

The CDR3 loop is CASSPSRDRDTEAFF. CDR3 in DNA: TGTGCCAGCAGCCCCTCCCGGGACAGGGATACTGAAGCTTTCTTT. The chain has TRBV11-2 and TRBJ1-1, with 9 nucleotides matching TRBD1. This CDR3 has 15 amino acids. Germline V gene lookup returns CDR1 SGHAT and CDR2 FQNNGV. The V segment lost 5 bases and the J segment 5 bases; nucleotides outside the gene matches: 9.